This entry lists 15 T cell receptor beta chains sequenced from one sample in a study of tissue T cells after allogeneic stem cell transplantation. Time point: mouse harvest day 7 after allogeneic transplant. Tail vein injection delivered 10^7 T-cell-depleted bone marrow cells and 10^6 splenic CD5+ T cells. Profiling relied on immunoSEQ multiplex PCR, and the TCRdb table lists in-frame clones only, not all of them. This table has 4,500 to 5,000 clones, roughly half appearing once. Sample: gut tissue. The receptor set was obtained from a female BALB/c mouse given C57BL/6 T cells with graft-versus-host disease after an allogeneic hematopoietic cell transplant.

About this clone: Gene names are mouse gene names. The CDR3 end lies 1 residue beyond the end of the read and is filled in from the germline J gene. The sample holds other DNA sequences that translate to the same CDR3. The chain has TRBV13-2 and TRBJ2-2, with TRBD2 matching 14 bases. Germline CDR1 reads NNHNN; CDR2 reads SYGAGS (reference sequence). The CDR3 has 18 residues. Losses at the gene ends were 3 bases for V and 4 bases for J; bases not matched to a gene: 8. Incomplete CDR3 DNA: TGTGCCAGCGGTGGGGGGACTGGGGGGGCGCGAGGCACCGGGCAGCTCTAC. It specifies CASGGGTGGARGTGQLY. The entire CDR3 is CASGGGTGGARGTGQLYF.

Remarks on this clone: These gene names are mouse names. Sequencing ends 1 residue short of the CDR3 end; the germline J gene provides the rest. The chain joins TRBV4 to TRBJ2-3, with 7 bases lining up with TRBD2. CDR1 is LGHDT and CDR2 is YNNKQL in the germline V gene (reference sequence). The CDR3 covers 15 residues. Losses at the gene ends were 6 bases for V and 0 bases for J; bases not matched to a gene: 6. The DNA read from the CDR3 is TGTGCCAGCAGTCGCAACTGGGGAAGTGCAGAAACGCTGTAT. As protein: CASSRNWGSAETLY. In full, the CDR3 reads CASSRNWGSAETLYF.

In this sample, this clone turned up once. The genes and germline here are from mouse. The read falls 1 residue short of the CDR3 end, and the missing part is taken from the germline J gene. V and J are TRBV12-2 and TRBJ1-1; TRBD1 is a possible D gene (5 bases). Germline CDR1 SGHLS, CDR2 HYDKME. The CDR3 length is 14 residues. V gave up 1 base and J gave up 0 bases, with 8 bases separating them. The sequenced CDR3 bases are TGTGCCAGCTCTCTGGACACTGCAAACACAGAAGTCTTC. Translation gives CASSLDTANTEVF. The whole CDR3 region reads CASSLDTANTEVFF.

As for this clone: Gene names and germline refer to mouse. The CDR3 end falls 1 residue outside the read, so it is completed with the germline J gene. Other DNA sequences in the sample encode the same CDR3. The chain has TRBV16 and TRBJ1-2; D gene uncertain. Trimming left V 3 bases short and J 1 base short, with 6 bases between. This CDR3 is 13 amino acids long. Looked up from germline, CDR1 is SGHSA and CDR2 is FRNQAP. CDR3 DNA (partial): TGTGCAAGCAGCTTCGGCAGAAACTCCGACTACACC. It codes for CASSFGRNSDYT. The entire CDR3 protein reads CASSFGRNSDYTF. The full variable domain, in which reference TRBV16 and TRBJ1-2 provide the parts outside the CDR3, is NAGVIQTPRHKVTGKGQEATLWCEPISGHSAVFWYRQTIVQGLEFLTYFRNQAPIDDSGMPKERFSAQMPNQSHSTLKIQSTQPQDSAVYLCASSFGRNSDYTFGSGTRLLVI.

This clone was picked up a small number of times. Mouse gene names and germline throughout. The read terminates 1 residue ahead of where the CDR3 ends, so the germline J gene completes it. The chain joins TRBV26 to TRBJ2-7, with TRBD1 matching 7 bases. Germline CDR1 KGHPV, CDR2 FQNQEV (reference sequence). This CDR3 region has 12 residues. Losses at the gene ends were 4 bases for V and 6 bases for J; bases not matched to a gene: 3. CDR3 DNA (partial): TGTGCCAGCAGTCACAGGGGAGGTGAACAGTAC. It codes for CASSHRGGEQY. The whole CDR3 is CASSHRGGEQYF.

By sample share, this clone is medium-sized. Gene names denote mouse genes. The read ends 1 residue before the CDR3 terminus; that terminus is restored from the germline J gene. The chain carries TRBV3 and TRBJ2-7; the match to TRBD1 covers 11 bases. CDR1 is SNHLY, CDR2 FYNGKV, per germline (reference sequence). This CDR3 has 14 residues. Unmatched junction bases numbered 5, after V lost 4 bases and J lost 6 bases. This chain's CDR3 is CASSSDRGRFEQYF. The sequenced CDR3 bases are TGTGCCAGCAGCTCGGACAGGGGGCGATTTGAACAGTAC. Together with reference TRBV3 and TRBJ2-7, the CDR3 gives the full variable domain: GPKVLQIPSHQIIDMGQMVTLNCDPVSNHLYFYWYKQILGQQMEFLVNFYNGKVMEKSKLFKDQFSVERPDGSYFTLKIQPTALEDSAVYFCASSSDRGRFEQYFGPGTRLTVL.

A remark on this clone: Gene and germline names: mouse. Read coverage stops 1 residue before the CDR3 terminus; the germline J gene supplies the remainder. This rearrangement joins TRBV26 to TRBJ2-3, with D possibly matching TRBD2 (7 bases). Trimming pared 2 bases from V and 1 base from J, leaving 10 bases between. This CDR3 has 15 residues. CDR1 KGHPV and CDR2 FQNQEV come from the germline V gene (reference sequence). The CDR3 sequence: CASSLGGQGAETLYF. CDR3 DNA (partial): TGTGCCAGCAGTCTGGGGGGGCAGGGTGCAGAAACGCTGTAT.

This clone was recorded once. Any gene name here is a mouse gene name. CDR3 region: CAWSLGTGGETLYF. CDR3 DNA (partial): TGTGCCTGGAGTCTGGGGACTGGGGGAGAAACGCTGTAT. This chain uses TRBV31 with TRBJ2-3; 11 positions agree with TRBD2. The read finishes 1 residue shy of the CDR3 end, and the germline J gene is used to complete it. The CDR3 contains 14 residues. CDR1 is GKSSPN, CDR2 SITVG, per germline. With V trimmed by 0 bases and J by 5 bases, 1 base remained unmatched.

On this clone itself: Mouse germline and gene names are used. Read data end 1 residue before the CDR3 end; the end is taken from the germline J gene. The V and J genes are TRBV16 and TRBJ1-1, with 7 bases aligning to TRBD1. CDR1 and CDR2 (germline): SGHSA, FRNQAP. CDR3 length: 15 amino acids. V was clipped by 1 base and J by 0 bases; unmatched bases: 2. The CDR3 sequence is CASSLGQGANTEVFF. CDR3 DNA (partial): TGTGCAAGCAGCTTAGGTCAGGGGGCAAACACAGAAGTCTTC.

On this clone itself: Gene names are the mouse ones. The read ends 1 residue before the CDR3 terminus; that terminus is restored from the germline J gene. The chain carries TRBV31 and TRBJ2-1; 7 bases map to TRBD2. The germline V gene encodes CDR1 GKSSPN and CDR2 SITVG. With V trimmed by 0 bases and J by 0 bases, 5 bases remained unmatched. This CDR3 has 16 amino acids. CDR3 bases read: TGTGCCTGGAGTCTTGGACTGGTGAATAACTATGCTGAGCAGTTC. Translating it yields CAWSLGLVNNYAEQF. The complete CDR3 reads CAWSLGLVNNYAEQFF.

Comment on this clone: Gene names and germline match the mouse. The DNA read from the CDR3 is TGTGCCAGCAGTATAGGGGGCCTAAACTCCGACTACACC. Protein: CASSIGGLNSDYT. The whole CDR3 protein is CASSIGGLNSDYTF. The genes are TRBV19 and TRBJ1-2, with D perhaps matching TRBD1 (5 bases). The read finishes 1 residue shy of the CDR3 end, and the germline J gene is used to complete it. V was pared by 0 bases and J by 1 base, with 7 bases between. The CDR3 covers 14 residues. Germline loops: CDR1 FNHDT, CDR2 SITEND (reference sequence).

On this clone itself: Here the gene names and germline are mouse. The missing CDR3 end, 1 residue past where the read stops, is filled in from the germline J gene. The chain uses TRBV14 and TRBJ2-7, with 10 nucleotides matching TRBD2. V trimming: 2 bases; J trimming: 7 bases; junction bases outside the gene matches: 3. Germline V gene sequence: CDR1 SGHDT, CDR2 FRDEAV. The CDR3 has 13 amino acids. CDR3 sequence: CASSLTGGREQYF. The sequenced part of the CDR3 DNA is TGTGCCAGCAGTTTGACTGGGGGGCGGGAACAGTAC. Full variable domain (missing parts from reference TRBV14 and TRBJ2-7): EAGVTQSPRYAVLQEGQAVSFWCDPISGHDTLYWYQQPRDQGPQLLVYFRDEAVIDNSQLPSDRFSAVRPKGTNSTLKIQSAKQGDTATYLCASSLTGGREQYFGPGTRLTVL.

Of note for this clone: Genes here carry mouse names. The read is 1 residue too short to cover the CDR3 end, so that end is filled in from the germline J gene. The genes are TRBV12-1 and TRBJ2-3; 12 bases match TRBD2. The CDR3 is 18 residues long. Germline lookup yields CDR1 SGHSN and CDR2 HYEKVE. V was clipped by 0 bases and J by 0 bases; unmatched bases: 6. CDR3 bases read: TGTGCCAGCTCTCTCGAGGACTGGGGGGGGTCTAGTGCAGAAACGCTGTAT. Translating gives CASSLEDWGGSSAETLY. The full CDR3 protein reads CASSLEDWGGSSAETLYF.

On this clone: The listed genes are named as in mouse. The read is 1 residue too short to cover the CDR3 end, so that end is filled in from the germline J gene. The chain joins TRBV20 to TRBJ1-4, with 9 bases matching TRBD1. Per the germline V gene, CDR1 is GFQATS and CDR2 is STVNSAI. Losses at the gene ends were 1 base for V and 7 bases for J; bases not matched to a gene: 4. This CDR3 region has 14 residues. This CDR3 is CGARGGQGSERLFF. Partial CDR3 DNA: TGTGGTGCTAGGGGAGGACAGGGGAGCGAAAGATTATTT. The full variable domain, with the rest looked up from reference TRBV20 and TRBJ1-4, is GALVYQYPRRTICKSGTSMRMECQAVGFQATSVAWYRQSPQKTFELIALSTVNSAIKYEQNFTQEKFPISHPNLSFSSMTVLNAYLEDRGLYLCGARGGQGSERLFFGHGTKLSVL.

This clone has a handful of counts. The listed genes are named as in mouse. The CDR3 end falls 1 residue outside the read, so it is completed with the germline J gene. The rearrangement uses TRBV26 and TRBJ2-5; TRBD1 matches 10 bases. The junction had 3 bases not matched to a gene; V was cut back by 10 bases and J by 5 bases. CDR3 length equals 12 residues. Germline-derived CDR1 and CDR2 are KGHPV and FQNQEV (reference sequence). CDR3 protein: CATRDRGDTQYF. The part of the CDR3 DNA that was read is TGTGCCACCCGGGACAGGGGAGACACCCAGTAC.